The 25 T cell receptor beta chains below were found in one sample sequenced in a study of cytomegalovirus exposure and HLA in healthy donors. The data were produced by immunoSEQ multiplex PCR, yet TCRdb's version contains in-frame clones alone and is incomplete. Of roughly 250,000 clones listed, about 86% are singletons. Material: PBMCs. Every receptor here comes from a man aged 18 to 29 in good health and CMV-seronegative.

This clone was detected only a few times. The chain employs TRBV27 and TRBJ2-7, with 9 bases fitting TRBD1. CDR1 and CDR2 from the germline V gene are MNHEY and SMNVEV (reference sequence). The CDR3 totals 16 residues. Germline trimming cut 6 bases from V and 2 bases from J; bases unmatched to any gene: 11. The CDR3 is CASRGVGDRVTYEQYF. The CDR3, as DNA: TGTGCCAGCAGGGGAGTAGGGGACAGGGTGACCTACGAGCAGTACTTC.

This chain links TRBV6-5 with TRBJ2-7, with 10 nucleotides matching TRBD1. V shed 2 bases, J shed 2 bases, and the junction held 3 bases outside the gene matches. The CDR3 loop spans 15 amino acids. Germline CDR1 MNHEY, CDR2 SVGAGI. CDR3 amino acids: CASSYGGQGAYEQYF. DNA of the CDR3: TGTGCCAGCAGTTACGGTGGACAGGGGGCCTACGAGCAGTACTTC.

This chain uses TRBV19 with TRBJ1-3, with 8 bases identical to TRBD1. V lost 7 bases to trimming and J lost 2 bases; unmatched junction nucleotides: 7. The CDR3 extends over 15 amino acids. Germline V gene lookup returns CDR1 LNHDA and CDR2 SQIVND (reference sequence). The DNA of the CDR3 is TGTGCCAGTACCGAGACAGGGGTCGCTGGAAACACCATATATTTT. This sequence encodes CASTETGVAGNTIYF.

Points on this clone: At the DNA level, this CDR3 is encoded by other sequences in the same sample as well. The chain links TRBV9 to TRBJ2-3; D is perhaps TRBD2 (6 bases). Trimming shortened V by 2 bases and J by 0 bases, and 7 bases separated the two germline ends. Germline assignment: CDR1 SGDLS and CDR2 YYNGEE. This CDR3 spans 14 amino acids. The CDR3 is CASSVGGSTDTQYF. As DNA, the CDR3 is TGTGCCAGCAGCGTTGGGGGGAGCACAGATACGCAGTATTTT.

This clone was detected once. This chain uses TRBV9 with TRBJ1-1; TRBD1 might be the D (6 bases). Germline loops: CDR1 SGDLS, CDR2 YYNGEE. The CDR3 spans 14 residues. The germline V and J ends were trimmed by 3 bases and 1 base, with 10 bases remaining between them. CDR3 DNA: TGTGCCAGCAGCGGGGACACATCGAACACTGAAGCTTTCTTT. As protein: CASSGDTSNTEAFF.

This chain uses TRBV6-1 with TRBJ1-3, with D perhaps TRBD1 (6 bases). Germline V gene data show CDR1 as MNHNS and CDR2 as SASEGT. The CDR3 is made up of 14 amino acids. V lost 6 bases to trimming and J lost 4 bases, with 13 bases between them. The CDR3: CASRRQEPGNTIYF. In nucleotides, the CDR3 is TGTGCCAGCAGACGACAGGAGCCCGGAAACACCATATATTTT.

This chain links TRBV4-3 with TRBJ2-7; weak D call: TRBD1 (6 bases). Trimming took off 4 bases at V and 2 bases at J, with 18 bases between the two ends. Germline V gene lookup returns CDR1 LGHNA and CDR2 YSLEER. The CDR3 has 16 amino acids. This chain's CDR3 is CASSRSIQGRAYEQYF. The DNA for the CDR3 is TGCGCCAGCAGCCGTTCCATCCAGGGGAGAGCCTACGAGCAGTACTTC.

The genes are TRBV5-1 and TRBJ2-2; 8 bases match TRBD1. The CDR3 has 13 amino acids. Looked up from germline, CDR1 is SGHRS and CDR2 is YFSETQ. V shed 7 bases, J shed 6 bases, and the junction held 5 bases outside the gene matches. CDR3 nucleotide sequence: TGCGCCAGCGCTAAGGACAGGGCCGGGGAGCTGTTTTTT. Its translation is CASAKDRAGELFF.

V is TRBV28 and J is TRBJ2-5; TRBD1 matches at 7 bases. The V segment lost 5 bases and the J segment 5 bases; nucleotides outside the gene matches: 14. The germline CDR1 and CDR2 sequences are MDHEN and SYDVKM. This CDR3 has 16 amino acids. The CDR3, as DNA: TGTGCCAGCAGTCGTTCCGGGGCAGGGGGTTGGGAGACCCAGTACTTC. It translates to CASSRSGAGGWETQYF.

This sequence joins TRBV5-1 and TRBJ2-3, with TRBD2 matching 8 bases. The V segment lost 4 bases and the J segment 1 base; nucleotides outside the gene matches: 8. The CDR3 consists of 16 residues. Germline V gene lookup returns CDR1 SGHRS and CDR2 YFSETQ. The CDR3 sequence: CASSLGGAGGTDTQYF. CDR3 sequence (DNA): TGCGCCAGCAGCCTGGGGGGAGCGGGAGGCACAGATACGCAGTATTTT.

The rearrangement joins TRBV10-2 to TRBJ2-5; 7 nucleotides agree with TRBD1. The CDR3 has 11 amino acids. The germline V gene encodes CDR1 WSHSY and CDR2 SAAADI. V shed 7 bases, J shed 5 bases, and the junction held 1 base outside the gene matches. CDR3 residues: CASTTGETQYF. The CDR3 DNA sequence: TGCGCCAGCACGACAGGGGAGACCCAGTACTTC.

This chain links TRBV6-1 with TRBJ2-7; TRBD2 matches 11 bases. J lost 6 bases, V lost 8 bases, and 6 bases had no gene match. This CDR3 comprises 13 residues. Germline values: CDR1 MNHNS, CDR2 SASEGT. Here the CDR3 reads CASPTSGSGEQYF. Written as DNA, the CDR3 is TGTGCCAGCCCTACTAGCGGGAGCGGCGAGCAGTACTTC.

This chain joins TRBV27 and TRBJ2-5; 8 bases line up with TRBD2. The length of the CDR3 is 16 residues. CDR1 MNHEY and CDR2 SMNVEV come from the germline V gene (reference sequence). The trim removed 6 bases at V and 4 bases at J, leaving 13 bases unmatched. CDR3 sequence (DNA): TGTGCCAGCAGCTTGACTAGCGCCTTCTTCTTAGAGACCCAGTACTTC. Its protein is CASSLTSAFFLETQYF.

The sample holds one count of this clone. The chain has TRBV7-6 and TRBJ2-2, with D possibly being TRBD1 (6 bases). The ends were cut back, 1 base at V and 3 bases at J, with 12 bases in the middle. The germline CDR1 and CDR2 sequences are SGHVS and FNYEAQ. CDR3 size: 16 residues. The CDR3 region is CASSLGAQGDTGELFF. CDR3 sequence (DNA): TGTGCCAGCAGCTTAGGGGCACAGGGTGACACCGGGGAGCTGTTTTTT. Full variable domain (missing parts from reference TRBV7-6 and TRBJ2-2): GAGVSQSPRYKVTKRGQDVALRCDPISGHVSLYWYRQALGQGPEFLTYFNYEAQQDKSGLPNDRFSAERPEGSISTLTIQRTEQRDSAMYRCASSLGAQGDTGELFFGEGSRLTVL.

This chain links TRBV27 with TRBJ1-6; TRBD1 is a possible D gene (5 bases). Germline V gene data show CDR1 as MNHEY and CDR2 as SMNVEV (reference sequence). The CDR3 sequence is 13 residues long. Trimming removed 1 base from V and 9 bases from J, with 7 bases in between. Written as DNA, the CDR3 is TGTGCCAGCAGTTTATTGGGGGGTTCACCCCTCCACTTT. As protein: CASSLLGGSPLHF.

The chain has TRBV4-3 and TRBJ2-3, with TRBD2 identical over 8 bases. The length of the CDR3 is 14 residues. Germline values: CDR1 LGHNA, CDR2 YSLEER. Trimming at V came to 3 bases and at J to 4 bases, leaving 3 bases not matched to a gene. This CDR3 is CASSHRGGPDTQYF. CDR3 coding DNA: TGCGCCAGCAGCCACCGGGGGGGCCCAGATACGCAGTATTTT.

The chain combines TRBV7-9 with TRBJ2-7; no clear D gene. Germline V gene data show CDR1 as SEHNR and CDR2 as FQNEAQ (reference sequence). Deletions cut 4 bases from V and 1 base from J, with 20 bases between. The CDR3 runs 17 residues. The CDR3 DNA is TGTGCCAGCAGCTCCTCCGTTGGCCTGCACGCTTCCTACGAGCAGTACTTC. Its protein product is CASSSSVGLHASYEQYF.

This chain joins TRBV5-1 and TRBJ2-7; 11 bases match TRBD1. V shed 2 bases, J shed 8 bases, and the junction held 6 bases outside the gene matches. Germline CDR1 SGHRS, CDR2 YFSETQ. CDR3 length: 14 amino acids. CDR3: CASSFTGTGGKQYF. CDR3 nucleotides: TGCGCCAGCAGCTTCACCGGGACAGGGGGGAAGCAGTACTTC.

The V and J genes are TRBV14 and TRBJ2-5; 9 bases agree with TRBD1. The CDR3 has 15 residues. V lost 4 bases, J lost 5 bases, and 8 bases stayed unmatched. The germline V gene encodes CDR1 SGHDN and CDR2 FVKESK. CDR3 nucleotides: TGTGCCAGCAGCCGAGACAGGGGGATTGTGGAGACCCAGTACTTC. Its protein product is CASSRDRGIVETQYF.

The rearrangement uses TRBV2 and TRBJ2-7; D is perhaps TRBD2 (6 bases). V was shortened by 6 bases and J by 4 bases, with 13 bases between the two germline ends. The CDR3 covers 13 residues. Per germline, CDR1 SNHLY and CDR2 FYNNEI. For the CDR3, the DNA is TGTGCCAGCAGGGCCGGGGGTGATTACGAGCAGTACTTC. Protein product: CASRAGGDYEQYF.

The CDR3 nucleotides are TGCGCCAGCAGCCTGGACAGGGGGGGACGCCTGGGCGCCAACGTCCTGACTTTC. This codes for CASSLDRGGRLGANVLTF. The rearrangement joins TRBV5-1 to TRBJ2-6; 10 bases match TRBD1. The germline CDR1 and CDR2 sequences are SGHRS and YFSETQ. This CDR3 has 18 residues. J was trimmed by 7 bases and V by 4 bases; bases with no gene match: 14.

DNA for the CDR3: TGCGCCAGCAGCTTAGGCGGGGGGACCTACGAGCAGTACTTC. Translating gives CASSLGGGTYEQYF. The J gene is TRBJ2-7, the V gene TRBV5-1, with TRBD2 matching over 8 bases. Germline trimming cut 2 bases from V and 2 bases from J; bases unmatched to any gene: 3. Germline assignment: CDR1 SGHRS and CDR2 YFSETQ. This CDR3 is 14 amino acids long.

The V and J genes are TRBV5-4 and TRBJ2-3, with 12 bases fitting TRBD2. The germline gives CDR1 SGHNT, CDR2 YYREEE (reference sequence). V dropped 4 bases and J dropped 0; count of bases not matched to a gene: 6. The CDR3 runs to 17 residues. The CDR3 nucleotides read TGTGCCAGCAGCCGCGGACTAGCGGGGCCTAGCACAGATACGCAGTATTTT. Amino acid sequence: CASSRGLAGPSTDTQYF.

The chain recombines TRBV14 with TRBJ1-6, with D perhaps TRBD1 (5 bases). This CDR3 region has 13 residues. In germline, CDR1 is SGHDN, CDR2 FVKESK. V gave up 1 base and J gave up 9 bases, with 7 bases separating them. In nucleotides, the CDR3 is TGTGCCAGCAGCCAAGTAGGGGCTTCACCCCTCCACTTT. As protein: CASSQVGASPLHF.

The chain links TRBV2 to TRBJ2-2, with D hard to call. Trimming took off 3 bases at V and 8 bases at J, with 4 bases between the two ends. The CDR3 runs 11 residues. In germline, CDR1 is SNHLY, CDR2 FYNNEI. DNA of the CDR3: TGTGCCAGCAGTGACGGGGGGGAGCTGTTTTTT. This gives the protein CASSDGGELFF.